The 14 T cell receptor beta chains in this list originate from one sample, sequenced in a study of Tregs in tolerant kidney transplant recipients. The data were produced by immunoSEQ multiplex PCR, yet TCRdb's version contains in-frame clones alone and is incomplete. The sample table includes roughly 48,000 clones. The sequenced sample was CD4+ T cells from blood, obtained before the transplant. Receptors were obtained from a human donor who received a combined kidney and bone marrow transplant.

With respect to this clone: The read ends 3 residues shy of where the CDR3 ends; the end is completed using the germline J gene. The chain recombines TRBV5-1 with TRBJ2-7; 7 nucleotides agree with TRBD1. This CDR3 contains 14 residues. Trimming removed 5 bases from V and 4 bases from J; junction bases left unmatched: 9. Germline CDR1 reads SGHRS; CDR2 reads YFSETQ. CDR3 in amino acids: CASRTGATAYEQYF. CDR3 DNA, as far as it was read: TGCGCCAGCAGAACAGGGGCTACAGCTTACGAG.

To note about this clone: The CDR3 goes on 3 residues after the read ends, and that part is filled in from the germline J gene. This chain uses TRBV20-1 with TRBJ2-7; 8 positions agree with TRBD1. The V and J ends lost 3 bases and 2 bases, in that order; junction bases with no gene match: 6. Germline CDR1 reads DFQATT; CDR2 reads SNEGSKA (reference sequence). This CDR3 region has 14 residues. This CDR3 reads CSARRTGLTYEQYF. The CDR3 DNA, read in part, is TGCAGTGCTAGGAGGACAGGGCTAACCTACGAG.

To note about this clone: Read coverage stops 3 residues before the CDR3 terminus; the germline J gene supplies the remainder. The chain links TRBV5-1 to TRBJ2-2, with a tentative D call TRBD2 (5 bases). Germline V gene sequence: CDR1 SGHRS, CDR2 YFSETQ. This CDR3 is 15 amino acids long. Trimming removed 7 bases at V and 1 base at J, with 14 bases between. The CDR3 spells CASARAELNTGELFF. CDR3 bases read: TGCGCCAGCGCGCGAGCGGAGCTGAACACCGGGGAG. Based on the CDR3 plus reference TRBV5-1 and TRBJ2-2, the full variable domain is KAGVTQTPRYLIKTRGQQVTLSCSPISGHRSVSWYQQTPGQGLQFLFEYFSETQRNKGNFPGRFSGRQFSNSRSEMNVSTLELGDSALYLCASARAELNTGELFFGEGSRLTVL.

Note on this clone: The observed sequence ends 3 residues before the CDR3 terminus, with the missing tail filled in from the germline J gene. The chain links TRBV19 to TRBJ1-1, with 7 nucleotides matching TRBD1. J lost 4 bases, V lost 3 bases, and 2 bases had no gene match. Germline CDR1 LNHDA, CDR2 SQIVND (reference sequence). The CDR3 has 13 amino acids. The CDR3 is CASSIRQGTEAFF. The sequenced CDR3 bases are TGTGCCAGTAGTATCCGACAGGGCACTGAA.

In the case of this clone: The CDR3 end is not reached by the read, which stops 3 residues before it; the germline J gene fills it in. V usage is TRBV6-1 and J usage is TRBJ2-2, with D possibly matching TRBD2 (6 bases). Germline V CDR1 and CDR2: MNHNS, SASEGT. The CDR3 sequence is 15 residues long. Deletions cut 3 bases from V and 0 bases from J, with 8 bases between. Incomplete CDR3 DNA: TGTGCCAGCAGTGATGGGGGGACGAACACCGGGGAG. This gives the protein CASSDGGTNTGE. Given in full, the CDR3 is CASSDGGTNTGELFF.

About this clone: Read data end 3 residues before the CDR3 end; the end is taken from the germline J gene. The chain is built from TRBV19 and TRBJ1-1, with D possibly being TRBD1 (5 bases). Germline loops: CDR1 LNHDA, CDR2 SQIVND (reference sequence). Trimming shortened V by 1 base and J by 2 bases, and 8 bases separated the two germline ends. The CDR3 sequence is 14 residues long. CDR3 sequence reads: CASSIAQGNTEAFF. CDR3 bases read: TGTGCCAGTAGTATAGCTCAGGGAAACACTGAA.

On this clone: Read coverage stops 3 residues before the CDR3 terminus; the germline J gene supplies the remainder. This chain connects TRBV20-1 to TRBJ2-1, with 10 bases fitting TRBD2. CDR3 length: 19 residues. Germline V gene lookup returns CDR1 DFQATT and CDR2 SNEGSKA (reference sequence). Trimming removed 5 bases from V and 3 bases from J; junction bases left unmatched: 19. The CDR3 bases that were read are TGCAGTGCTGCCCCCGGGCTAGCGGGAGCCTCCCCTCTCTACAATGAG. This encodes CSAAPGLAGASPLYNE. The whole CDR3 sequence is CSAAPGLAGASPLYNEQFF.

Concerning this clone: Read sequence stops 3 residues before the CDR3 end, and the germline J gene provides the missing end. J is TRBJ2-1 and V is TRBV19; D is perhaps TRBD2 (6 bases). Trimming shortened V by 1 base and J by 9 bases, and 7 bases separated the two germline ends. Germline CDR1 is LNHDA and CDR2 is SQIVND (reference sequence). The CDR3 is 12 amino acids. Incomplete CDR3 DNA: TGTGCCAGTAGTATAGTGGAGGGTGAG. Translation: CASSIVEGE. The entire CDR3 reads CASSIVEGEQFF.

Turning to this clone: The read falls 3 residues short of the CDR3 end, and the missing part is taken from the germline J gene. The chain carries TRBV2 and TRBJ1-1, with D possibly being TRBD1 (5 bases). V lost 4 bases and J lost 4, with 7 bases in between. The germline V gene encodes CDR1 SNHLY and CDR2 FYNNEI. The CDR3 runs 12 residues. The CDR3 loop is CASSVGGTEAFF. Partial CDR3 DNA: TGTGCCAGCAGTGTGGGGGGCACTGAA.

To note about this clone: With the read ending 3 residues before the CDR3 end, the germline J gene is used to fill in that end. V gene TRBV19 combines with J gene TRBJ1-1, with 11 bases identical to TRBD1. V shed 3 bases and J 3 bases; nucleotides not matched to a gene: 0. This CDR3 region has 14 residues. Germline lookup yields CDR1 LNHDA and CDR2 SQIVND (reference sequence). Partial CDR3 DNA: TGTGCCAGTAGTATGGGACAGGGGGACACTGAA. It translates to CASSMGQGDTE. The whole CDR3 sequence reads CASSMGQGDTEAFF. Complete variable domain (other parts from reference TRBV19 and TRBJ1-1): DGGITQSPKYLFRKEGQNVTLSCEQNLNHDAMYWYRQDPGQGLRLIYYSQIVNDFQKGDIAEGYSVSREKKESFPLTVTSAQKNPTAFYLCASSMGQGDTEAFFGQGTRLTVV.

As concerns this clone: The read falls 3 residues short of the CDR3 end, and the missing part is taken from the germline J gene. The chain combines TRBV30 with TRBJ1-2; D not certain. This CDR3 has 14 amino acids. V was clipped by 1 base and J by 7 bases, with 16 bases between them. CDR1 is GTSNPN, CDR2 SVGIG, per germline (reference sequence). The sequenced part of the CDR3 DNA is TGTGCCTGGAGTGGGGGAGACTACGCCCTTGGC. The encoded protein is CAWSGGDYALG. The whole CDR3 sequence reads CAWSGGDYALGYTF.

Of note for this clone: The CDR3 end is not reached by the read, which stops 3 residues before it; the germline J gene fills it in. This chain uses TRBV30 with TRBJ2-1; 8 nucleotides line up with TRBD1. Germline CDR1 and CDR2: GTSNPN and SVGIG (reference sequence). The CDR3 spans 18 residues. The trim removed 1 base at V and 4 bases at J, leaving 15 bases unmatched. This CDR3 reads CAWSAKAGGSAGYNEQFF. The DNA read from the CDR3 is TGTGCCTGGAGTGCCAAGGCAGGGGGCTCTGCGGGATACAATGAG.

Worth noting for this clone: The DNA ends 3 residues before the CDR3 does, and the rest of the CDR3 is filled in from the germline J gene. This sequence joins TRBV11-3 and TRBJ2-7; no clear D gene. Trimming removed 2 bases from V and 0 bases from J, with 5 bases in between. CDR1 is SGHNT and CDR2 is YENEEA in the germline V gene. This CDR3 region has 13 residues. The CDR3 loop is CASSLTNSYEQYF. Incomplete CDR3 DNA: TGTGCCAGCAGCTTAACTAACTCCTACGAG.

CDR3 DNA (partial): TGCGCCAGCAGCCCCGGGACTAGCGGGAGTTGGAGCACAGATACG. As protein: CASSPGTSGSWSTDT. The full CDR3 is CASSPGTSGSWSTDTQYF. This rearrangement joins TRBV5-1 to TRBJ2-3, with TRBD2 identical over 14 bases. The read comes to an end 3 residues before the CDR3 does, leaving the germline J gene to fill in the end. Germline V gene data show CDR1 as SGHRS and CDR2 as YFSETQ. CDR3 length: 18 amino acids. The trim removed 4 bases at V and 0 bases at J, leaving 7 bases unmatched.